Below, 26 T cell receptor beta chains from the same sample are listed, as sequenced in a study of CD8 T cells in ankylosing spondylitis. Each CDR3 protein is one row after TCRdb ran MiXCR on the 5' RACE reads. The sample shows roughly 7,300 distinct CDR3 sequences, roughly 7.7% of them seen only once. The sequenced sample was blood, either unsorted or a sorted T cell fraction (not recorded which). These receptors all stem from a male donor with ankylosing spondylitis or in good health (not recorded which).

The rearrangement uses TRBV9 and TRBJ1-4; D is perhaps TRBD1 (6 bases). This CDR3 comprises 13 residues. Trimming stripped 3 bases from V and 7 bases from J, with 10 bases between. Per germline, CDR1 SGDLS and CDR2 YYNGEE. The CDR3 loop is CASSGWTAEKLFF. In DNA form, the CDR3 reads TGTGCCAGCAGCGGATGGACAGCTGAAAAACTGTTTTTT.

The V gene is TRBV7-3, the J gene TRBJ2-5; 7 bases are a match to TRBD2. CDR1 and CDR2 from the germline V gene are SGHTA and FQGTGA. The CDR3 has 13 amino acids. Losses at the gene ends were 8 bases for V and 5 bases for J; bases not matched to a gene: 8. The CDR3 DNA is TGTGCCAGCCTCTTGAGGGGAGGGGAGACCCAGTACTTC. Protein: CASLLRGGETQYF.

This clonotype has only a few counts. The chain uses TRBV9 and TRBJ2-2; D is ambiguous. V lost 4 bases, J lost 8 bases, and 15 bases lay in between. The germline V gene has CDR1 SGDLS and CDR2 YYNGEE. The CDR3 consists of 14 residues. The CDR3 bases are TGTGCCAGCAGCCCACGCCCCCCGGCGGGGGAGCTGTTTTTT. Translated, it gives CASSPRPPAGELFF.

This clonotype is judged medium-sized. The CDR3 loop is CASSVAPRGDEKDTQYF. As DNA, the CDR3 is TGTGCCAGCAGCGTCGCGCCCCGGGGGGATGAAAAAGATACGCAGTATTTT. The chain is built from TRBV9 and TRBJ2-3, with 7 bases matching TRBD2. The CDR3 runs 17 residues. Germline V lookup: CDR1 SGDLS, CDR2 YYNGEE. V lost 2 bases to trimming and J lost 5 bases; unmatched junction nucleotides: 14. Supplemented by reference TRBV9 and TRBJ2-3, the full variable domain reads DSGVTQTPKHLITATGQRVTLRCSPRSGDLSVYWYQQSLDQGLQFLIQYYNGEERAKGNILERFSAQQFPDLHSELNLSSLELGDSALYFCASSVAPRGDEKDTQYFGPGTRLTVL.

By share, this clonotype counts as medium-sized. J is TRBJ1-6 and V is TRBV9; D is unresolved. Germline CDR1 and CDR2: SGDLS and YYNGEE. Trimming took off 3 bases at V and 4 bases at J, with 8 bases between the two ends. The CDR3 runs to 14 residues. The CDR3 nucleotides read TGTGCCAGCAGCGCGGACGGATATAATTCACCCCTCCACTTT. Residues: CASSADGYNSPLHF.

Within the sample, this clonotype is large. This sequence joins TRBV9 and TRBJ2-2; D is uncertain. Germline CDR1 is SGDLS and CDR2 is YYNGEE. Trimming stripped 4 bases from V and 4 bases from J, with 14 bases between. This CDR3 is 15 amino acids long. The CDR3 sequence: CASSPSGGFTGELFF. In nucleotides, the CDR3 is TGTGCCAGCAGCCCTTCCGGTGGGTTCACCGGGGAGCTGTTTTTT.

The chain employs TRBV9 and TRBJ2-3, with TRBD2 matching 11 bases. Germline CDR1 reads SGDLS; CDR2 reads YYNGEE. This CDR3 spans 16 amino acids. V dropped 5 bases and J dropped 2; count of bases not matched to a gene: 7. The CDR3 bases are TGTGCCAGCAGTGGCGGTAGCGGGGGGGCCACAGATACGCAGTATTTT. Translated, it gives CASSGGSGGATDTQYF.

This clonotype is medium-sized. The chain is built from TRBV9 and TRBJ2-3, with 7 nucleotides matching TRBD2. The germline V gene encodes CDR1 SGDLS and CDR2 YYNGEE. Trimming at V came to 1 base and at J to 3 bases, leaving 11 bases not matched to a gene. The CDR3 is 17 amino acids. The CDR3 here is CASSVFGGRAETDTQYF. CDR3 sequence (DNA): TGTGCCAGCAGCGTATTTGGTGGGAGGGCCGAAACAGATACGCAGTATTTT.

By frequency in the sample, this clonotype is medium-sized (0.01 to 0.1%). The rearrangement uses TRBV9 and TRBJ2-1; D not certain. Trimming removed 3 bases at V and 5 bases at J, with 6 bases between. There are 12 residues in the CDR3. Looked up from germline, CDR1 is SGDLS and CDR2 is YYNGEE. Written as DNA, the CDR3 is TGTGCCAGCAGCGCGCAGAACAATGAGCAGTTCTTC. The encoded protein is CASSAQNNEQFF.

This clonotype was seen a handful of times. The CDR3 DNA reads as TGTGCCAGCAGTAACAGCGGGGGGCTAAGCTCCTACAATGAGCAGTTCTTC. Encoded protein: CASSNSGGLSSYNEQFF. J is TRBJ2-1 and V is TRBV9, with 9 bases that match TRBD2. Germline CDR1 reads SGDLS; CDR2 reads YYNGEE. The CDR3 has 17 residues. J gave up 0 bases and V 5 bases, and 9 bases lay outside the gene matches. Supplemented by reference TRBV9 and TRBJ2-1, the full variable domain reads DSGVTQTPKHLITATGQRVTLRCSPRSGDLSVYWYQQSLDQGLQFLIQYYNGEERAKGNILERFSAQQFPDLHSELNLSSLELGDSALYFCASSNSGGLSSYNEQFFGPGTRLTVL.

This clonotype was recorded at least ten times. The chain combines TRBV9 with TRBJ1-1; D uncertain. The germline V gene has CDR1 SGDLS and CDR2 YYNGEE. Trimming pared 1 base from V and 1 base from J, leaving 5 bases between. The CDR3 extends over 13 amino acids. CDR3 nucleotides: TGTGCCAGCAGCGTATCAGGGAACACTGAAGCTTTCTTT. It specifies CASSVSGNTEAFF.

This clonotype is termed medium-sized (0.01 to 0.1%). This CDR3 is CASSVAKGRSSYNEQFF. DNA of the CDR3: TGTGCCAGCAGCGTAGCGAAGGGGCGAAGCTCCTACAATGAGCAGTTCTTC. V and J are TRBV9 and TRBJ2-1; possibly TRBD1 for D (5 bases). CDR3 length: 17 amino acids. V was trimmed by 0 bases and J by 0 bases, leaving 13 bases between them. The germline V gene encodes CDR1 SGDLS and CDR2 YYNGEE.

This chain connects TRBV9 to TRBJ2-1; 8 bases line up with TRBD1. V trimming: 4 bases; J trimming: 3 bases; junction bases outside the gene matches: 3. The CDR3 sequence is 14 residues long. Germline CDR1 and CDR2: SGDLS and YYNGEE. The CDR3 nucleotides read TGTGCCAGCAGCCCAGGACAGGGCTACAATGAGCAGTTCTTC. Translation: CASSPGQGYNEQFF.

This clonotype was seen a few times. The genes are TRBV9 and TRBJ2-5; D is perhaps TRBD2 (5 bases). Trimming stripped 0 bases from V and 5 bases from J, with 11 bases between. The V gene's germline CDR1 is SGDLS and CDR2 YYNGEE. CDR3 length: 14 residues. The CDR3 is CASSVEASWETQYF. Written as DNA, the CDR3 is TGTGCCAGCAGCGTAGAGGCTAGCTGGGAGACCCAGTACTTC.

The rearrangement joins TRBV28 to TRBJ2-7; 7 positions match TRBD2. CDR1 is MDHEN, CDR2 SYDVKM, per germline. The CDR3 is made up of 16 amino acids. The V segment lost 2 bases and the J segment 3 bases; nucleotides outside the gene matches: 10. CDR3 coding DNA: TGTGCCAGCAGTTTAATTTCACCGCGGGAGCACTACGAGCAGTACGTC. Translated: CASSLISPREHYEQYV.

At least ten counts were recorded for this clonotype. The chain recombines TRBV9 with TRBJ2-6; D is ambiguous. This CDR3 has 14 residues. Per the germline V gene, CDR1 is SGDLS and CDR2 is YYNGEE. The V gene lost 5 bases and the J gene lost 0 bases, with 6 bases spanning the gap. The CDR3, as DNA: TGTGCCAGCAGTGAAATCTCTGGGGCCAACGTCCTGACTTTC. This gives the protein CASSEISGANVLTF.

This clonotype was recorded many times. The chain uses TRBV9 and TRBJ2-5; D uncertain. CDR1 and CDR2 (germline): SGDLS, YYNGEE. The CDR3 runs 13 residues. The V and J ends lost 3 bases and 2 bases respectively, with 8 bases between them. As DNA, the CDR3 is TGTGCCAGCAGCGCGGAACTTCAAGAGACCCAGTACTTC. Its protein is CASSAELQETQYF. The full variable domain, completed using reference TRBV9 and TRBJ2-5, is DSGVTQTPKHLITATGQRVTLRCSPRSGDLSVYWYQQSLDQGLQFLIQYYNGEERAKGNILERFSAQQFPDLHSELNLSSLELGDSALYFCASSAELQETQYFGPGTRLLVL.

Sample share makes this clonotype medium-sized. The V and J genes are TRBV9 and TRBJ2-5; D not resolved. Between the trimmed V and J ends, which lost 0 bases and 1 base, there was a span of 7 bases. The CDR3 is made up of 14 amino acids. Germline loops: CDR1 SGDLS, CDR2 YYNGEE. DNA for the CDR3: TGTGCCAGCAGCGTAGGACCGTCCCAAGAGACCCAGTACTTC. Encoded protein: CASSVGPSQETQYF.

This clonotype was seen repeatedly, ten times or more. The chain carries TRBV9 and TRBJ2-1; 10 bases are a match to TRBD1. J gave up 0 bases and V 3 bases, and 3 bases lay outside the gene matches. Germline V gene data show CDR1 as SGDLS and CDR2 as YYNGEE. The CDR3 is made up of 16 amino acids. Written as DNA, the CDR3 is TGTGCCAGCAGCGGGGGACAGGGGCTCTCCTACAATGAGCAGTTCTTC. It yields the protein CASSGGQGLSYNEQFF.

Comment on this clonotype: A read error is possible here, since a much larger clone lies one base away. The CDR3 DNA is TGTGCCAGCAGCGTAGGGTTCGGGCGAGAGACCCAGTACTTC. This codes for CASSVGFGRETQYF. This chain connects TRBV9 to TRBJ2-5; D gene unclear. This CDR3 comprises 14 residues. The V and J ends lost 0 bases and 4 bases respectively, with 10 bases between them. The germline CDR1 and CDR2 sequences are SGDLS and YYNGEE.

V gene TRBV9 combines with J gene TRBJ2-1; D gene ambiguous. V was pared by 0 bases and J by 2 bases, with 6 bases between. Germline lookup yields CDR1 SGDLS and CDR2 YYNGEE. This CDR3 region has 14 residues. The CDR3 nucleotides are TGTGCCAGCAGCGTAGAACCAGCCTACAATGAGCAGTTCTTC. It encodes CASSVEPAYNEQFF.

This clonotype appeared many times. The chain is built from TRBV9 and TRBJ1-2, with 8 positions matching TRBD1. Trimming at V came to 4 bases and at J to 10 bases, leaving 15 bases not matched to a gene. This CDR3 contains 15 residues. CDR1 and CDR2 from the germline V gene are SGDLS and YYNGEE. CDR3 amino acids: CASSPLGQGAVVYTF. DNA for the CDR3: TGTGCCAGCAGCCCACTCGGGCAGGGGGCGGTCGTCTACACCTTC.

The chain couples TRBV5-1 to TRBJ2-7; D not certain. The V gene lost 7 bases and the J gene lost 8 bases, with 7 bases spanning the gap. The V gene's germline CDR1 is SGHRS and CDR2 YFSETQ. The CDR3 runs 9 residues. For the CDR3, the DNA is TGCGCCAGCGTTGTCCAGCAGTACGTC. It specifies CASVVQQYV.

The table lists this clonotype with many counts. The V gene is TRBV9, the J gene TRBJ2-1; D is perhaps TRBD1 or TRBD2 (5 bases each). This CDR3 is built from 17 residues. Trimming removed 1 base at V and 2 bases at J, with 16 bases between. Germline V gene lookup returns CDR1 SGDLS and CDR2 YYNGEE. The CDR3 loop reads CASSVSGRGAAYNEQFF. CDR3 sequence (DNA): TGTGCCAGCAGCGTAAGCGGAAGAGGGGCGGCCTACAATGAGCAGTTCTTC.

This clonotype is labeled medium-sized. Here the CDR3 reads CASSVAPSGLAGGSSYNEQFF. The CDR3 nucleotides are TGTGCCAGCAGCGTTGCCCCTTCGGGACTAGCGGGGGGAAGCTCCTACAATGAGCAGTTCTTC. This chain links TRBV9 with TRBJ2-1; 15 nucleotides line up with TRBD2. CDR1 SGDLS and CDR2 YYNGEE come from the germline V gene. The CDR3 is 21 residues long. Trimming removed 2 bases from V and 0 bases from J; junction bases left unmatched: 12.

In this sample, this clonotype turned up many times. The chain has TRBV9 and TRBJ1-1; D call uncertain. Trimming stripped 4 bases from V and 4 bases from J, with 17 bases between. The CDR3 spans 15 residues. In germline, CDR1 is SGDLS, CDR2 YYNGEE. Here the CDR3 reads CASSMGLMDGTEAFF. The CDR3 DNA reads as TGTGCCAGCAGCATGGGCCTTATGGACGGCACTGAAGCTTTCTTT. Looking up the rest from reference TRBV9 and TRBJ1-1 gives the full variable domain: DSGVTQTPKHLITATGQRVTLRCSPRSGDLSVYWYQQSLDQGLQFLIQYYNGEERAKGNILERFSAQQFPDLHSELNLSSLELGDSALYFCASSMGLMDGTEAFFGQGTRLTVV.